This is a list of T cell receptor beta chains from one sample in a study of shared clonotypes between healthy human individuals. Only in-frame clones appear in the TCRdb table, and some are missing; sequencing was by immunoSEQ multiplex PCR. Of some 2 million clones in the sample, approximately 94% were seen once. Source material: naive CD8+ T cells sorted from blood. Receptors were obtained from a man aged 18 to 35 in good health. Each CDR3 is given with its conserved first and last residue. Each record gives: CDR3 DNA, CDR3 protein, D gene, V gene, J gene, clone size. D genes are given only for firm matches. Size tells how often a clone was seen (once, few, many) or the class of an expanded clone, and some rows leave it out.

cdr3_nt: TGCGCCAGCAGTAGACAGGGGGACTTCACGAACACCGGGGAGCTGTTTTTT
cdr3_aa: CASSRQGDFTNTGELFF
d_call: TRBD1
v_call: TRBV10-1
j_call: TRBJ2-2
clone_size: -

cdr3_nt: TGCAGCGCCCAGAGGGACAGGGGCCTCCGGGAGACCCAGTACTTC
cdr3_aa: CSAQRDRGLRETQYF
d_call: TRBD1
v_call: TRBV29-1
j_call: TRBJ2-5
clone_size: -

cdr3_nt: TGCGCCAGCAGCCTCCTAAGGCTTTACACCGGGGAGCTGTTTTTT
cdr3_aa: CASSLLRLYTGELFF
d_call: -
v_call: TRBV4-1
j_call: TRBJ2-2
clone_size: -

cdr3_nt: TGTGCCAGCAGCTTAGCGGGGGGCTTGAACACCGGGGAGCTGTTTTTT
cdr3_aa: CASSLAGGLNTGELFF
d_call: -
v_call: TRBV7-6
j_call: TRBJ2-2
clone_size: -

cdr3_nt: TGTGCCAGCAGTTACGGGACAGGGGATCCCTACGAGCAGTACTTC
cdr3_aa: CASSYGTGDPYEQYF
d_call: TRBD1
v_call: TRBV6-5
j_call: TRBJ2-7
clone_size: -

cdr3_nt: TGTGCCAGCAGTACCCGGACAGGGGGGGACTTTTGGTACGAGCAGTACTTC
cdr3_aa: CASSTRTGGDFWYEQYF
d_call: TRBD1
v_call: TRBV27
j_call: TRBJ2-7
clone_size: -

cdr3_nt: TGCGCCAGCAGCAACTCGGGACTAGCGGGAATAAGCGATGAGCAGTTCTTC
cdr3_aa: CASSNSGLAGISDEQFF
d_call: TRBD2
v_call: TRBV5-1
j_call: TRBJ2-1
clone_size: once

cdr3_nt: TGTGCCAGCAGTTTGGGGCAGGCCGAGGTCCACGAGCAGTACTTC
cdr3_aa: CASSLGQAEVHEQYF
d_call: -
v_call: TRBV27
j_call: TRBJ2-7
clone_size: -

cdr3_nt: TGTGCCATCAGTGAGACGCGGGGGGGAAGCACAGATACGCAGTATTTT
cdr3_aa: CAISETRGGSTDTQYF
d_call: TRBD2
v_call: TRBV10-3
j_call: TRBJ2-3
clone_size: -

cdr3_nt: TGTGCCAGCTTCCTCACCCCTCGGGGCGAGCAGTACTTC
cdr3_aa: CASFLTPRGEQYF
d_call: -
v_call: TRBV6-5
j_call: TRBJ2-7
clone_size: -

cdr3_nt: TGCGCCAGCAGCTTGGGACAGGGTAAGGCTAATGAAAAACTGTTTTTT
cdr3_aa: CASSLGQGKANEKLFF
d_call: TRBD1
v_call: TRBV5-1
j_call: TRBJ1-4
clone_size: -

cdr3_nt: TGTGCCAGCAGCACAAGATCCGAGGTCGCAGATACGCAGTATTTT
cdr3_aa: CASSTRSEVADTQYF
d_call: -
v_call: TRBV7-9
j_call: TRBJ2-3
clone_size: -

cdr3_nt: TGTGCCAGCAGATCGGGGCCCAACTACGAGCAGTACTTC
cdr3_aa: CASRSGPNYEQYF
d_call: -
v_call: TRBV5-6
j_call: TRBJ2-7
clone_size: -

cdr3_nt: TGTGCCAGCAGCGCAGTAGGTTTCTCCTACGAGCAGTACTTC
cdr3_aa: CASSAVGFSYEQYF
d_call: -
v_call: TRBV9
j_call: TRBJ2-7
clone_size: -

cdr3_nt: TGTGCTAGCAGCTTAGGGACAGCGGGCACCGGGGAGCTGTTTTTT
cdr3_aa: CASSLGTAGTGELFF
d_call: -
v_call: TRBV7-7
j_call: TRBJ2-2
clone_size: -

cdr3_nt: TGTGCCAGCAGCCCTGGTTCGGGAGGGCCTGGCAATGAGCAGTTCTTC
cdr3_aa: CASSPGSGGPGNEQFF
d_call: TRBD2
v_call: TRBV5-4
j_call: TRBJ2-1
clone_size: -